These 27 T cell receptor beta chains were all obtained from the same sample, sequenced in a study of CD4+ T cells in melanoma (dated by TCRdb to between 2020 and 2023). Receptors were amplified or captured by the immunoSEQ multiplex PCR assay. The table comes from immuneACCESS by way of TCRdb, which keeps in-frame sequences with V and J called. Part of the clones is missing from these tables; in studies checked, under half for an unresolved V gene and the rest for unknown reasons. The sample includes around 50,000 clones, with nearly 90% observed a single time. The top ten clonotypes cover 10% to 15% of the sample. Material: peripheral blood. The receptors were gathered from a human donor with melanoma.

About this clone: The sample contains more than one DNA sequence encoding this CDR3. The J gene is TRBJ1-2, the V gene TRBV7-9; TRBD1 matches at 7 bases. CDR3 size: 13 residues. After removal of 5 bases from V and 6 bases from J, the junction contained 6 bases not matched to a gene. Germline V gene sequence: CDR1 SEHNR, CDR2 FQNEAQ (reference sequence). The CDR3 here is CASSLDRVDGYTF. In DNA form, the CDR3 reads TGTGCCAGCAGCCTAGACAGGGTCGATGGCTACACCTTC.

CDR3 protein: CASRRWGDGYTF. The CDR3 DNA reads as TGTGCCAGCAGGAGATGGGGGGATGGCTACACCTTC. The chain joins TRBV27 to TRBJ1-2; D possibly corresponds to TRBD1 (5 bases). This CDR3 has 12 residues. Trimming removed 6 bases from V and 6 bases from J, with 11 bases in between. Germline-derived CDR1 and CDR2 are MNHEY and SMNVEV (reference sequence).

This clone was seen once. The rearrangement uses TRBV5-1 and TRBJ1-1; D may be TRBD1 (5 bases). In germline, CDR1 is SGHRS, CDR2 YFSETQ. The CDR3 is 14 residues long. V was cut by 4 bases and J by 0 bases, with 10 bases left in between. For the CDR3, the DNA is TGCGCCAGCAGCGGGGCAGTTATGAACACTGAAGCTTTCTTT. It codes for CASSGAVMNTEAFF.

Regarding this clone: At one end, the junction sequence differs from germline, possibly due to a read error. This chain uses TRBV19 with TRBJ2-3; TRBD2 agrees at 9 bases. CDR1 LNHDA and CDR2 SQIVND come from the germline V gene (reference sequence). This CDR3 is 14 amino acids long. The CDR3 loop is CASSIAGVADTQYF. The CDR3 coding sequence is TGTGCCAGTAGCATAGCGGGGGTTGCAGATACGCAGTATTTT. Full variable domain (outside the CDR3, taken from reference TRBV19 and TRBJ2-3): DGGITQSPKYLFRKEGQNVTLSCEQNLNHDAMYWYRQDPGQGLRLIYYSQIVNDFQKGDIAEGYSVSREKKESFPLTVTSAQKNPTAFYLCASSIAGVADTQYFGPGTRLTVL.

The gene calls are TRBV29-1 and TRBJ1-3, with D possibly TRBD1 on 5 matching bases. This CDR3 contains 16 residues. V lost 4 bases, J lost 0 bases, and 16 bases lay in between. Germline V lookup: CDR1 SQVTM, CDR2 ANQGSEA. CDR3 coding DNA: TGCAGCGTTGTTGTAGGGACCGCTTTCTCTGGAAACACCATATATTTT. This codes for CSVVVGTAFSGNTIYF.

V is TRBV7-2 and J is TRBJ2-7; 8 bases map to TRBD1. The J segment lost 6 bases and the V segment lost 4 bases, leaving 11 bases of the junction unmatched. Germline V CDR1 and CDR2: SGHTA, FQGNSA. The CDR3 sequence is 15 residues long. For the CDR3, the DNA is TGTGCCAGCAGCTCACACCGACAGGGGTGGCGCGAGCAGTACTTC. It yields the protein CASSSHRQGWREQYF.

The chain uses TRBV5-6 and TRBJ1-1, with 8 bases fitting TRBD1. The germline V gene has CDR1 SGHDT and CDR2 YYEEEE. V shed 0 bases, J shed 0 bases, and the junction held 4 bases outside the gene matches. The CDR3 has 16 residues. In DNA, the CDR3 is TGTGCCAGCAGCTTGGGACAGGGGACCATGAACACTGAAGCTTTCTTT. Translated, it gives CASSLGQGTMNTEAFF.

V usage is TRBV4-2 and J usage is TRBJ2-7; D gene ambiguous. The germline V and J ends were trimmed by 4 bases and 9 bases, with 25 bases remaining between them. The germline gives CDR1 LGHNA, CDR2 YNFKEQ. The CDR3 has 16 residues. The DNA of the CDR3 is TGTGCCAGCAGCCCGAACCAACGGTTTTTTTCGTCGGGGCAGTACTTC. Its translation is CASSPNQRFFSSGQYF.

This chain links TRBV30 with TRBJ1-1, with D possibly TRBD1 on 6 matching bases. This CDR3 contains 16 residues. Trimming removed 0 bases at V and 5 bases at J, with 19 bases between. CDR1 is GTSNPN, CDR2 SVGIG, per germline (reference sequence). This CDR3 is CAWSVFKLTGRTEAFF. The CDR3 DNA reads TGTGCCTGGAGTGTGTTTAAATTGACAGGCAGGACTGAAGCTTTCTTT.

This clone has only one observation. The CDR3 bases are TGCGCCAGCAGCCAAGGAAAGGGCGGACAGCCCCAGCATTTT. Protein: CASSQGKGGQPQHF. V and J are TRBV4-1 and TRBJ1-5; D call uncertain. This CDR3 comprises 14 residues. V gave up 1 base and J gave up 7 bases, with 11 bases separating them. The germline V gene encodes CDR1 MGHRA and CDR2 YSYEKL.

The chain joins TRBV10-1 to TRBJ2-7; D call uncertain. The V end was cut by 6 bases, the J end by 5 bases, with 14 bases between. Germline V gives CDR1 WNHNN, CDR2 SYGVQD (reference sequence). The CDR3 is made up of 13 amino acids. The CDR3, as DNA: TGCGCCAGCAGCCCACGGGTGCTCAACGAGCAGTACTTC. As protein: CASSPRVLNEQYF.

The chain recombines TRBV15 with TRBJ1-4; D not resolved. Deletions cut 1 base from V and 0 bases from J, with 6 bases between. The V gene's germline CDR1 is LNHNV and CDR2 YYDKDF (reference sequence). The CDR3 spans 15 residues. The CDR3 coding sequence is TGTGCCACCAGCAGAGGGACGTCAACTAATGAAAAACTGTTTTTT. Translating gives CATSRGTSTNEKLFF.

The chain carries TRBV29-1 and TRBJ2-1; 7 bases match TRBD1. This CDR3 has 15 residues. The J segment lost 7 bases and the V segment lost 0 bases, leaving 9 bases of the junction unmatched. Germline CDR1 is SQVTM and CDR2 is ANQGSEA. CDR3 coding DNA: TGCAGCGTTGAAGATCTTAGGGCAGGGGGAAATGAGCAGTTCTTC. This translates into CSVEDLRAGGNEQFF.

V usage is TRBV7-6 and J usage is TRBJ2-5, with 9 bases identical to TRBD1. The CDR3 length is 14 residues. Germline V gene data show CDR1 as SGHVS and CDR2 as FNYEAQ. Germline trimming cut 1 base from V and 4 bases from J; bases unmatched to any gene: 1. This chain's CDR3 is CASSLGTGAETQYF. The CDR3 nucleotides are TGTGCCAGCAGCTTAGGGACAGGGGCAGAGACCCAGTACTTC.

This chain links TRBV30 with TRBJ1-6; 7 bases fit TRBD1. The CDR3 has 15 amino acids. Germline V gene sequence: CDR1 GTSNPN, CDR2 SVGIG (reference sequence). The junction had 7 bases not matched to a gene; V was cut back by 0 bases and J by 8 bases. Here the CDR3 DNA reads TGTGCCTGGAGTGTACAATCAGGGGGTTATTCACCCCTCCACTTT. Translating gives CAWSVQSGGYSPLHF. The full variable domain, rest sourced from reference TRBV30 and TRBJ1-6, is SQTIHQWPATLVQPVGSPLSLECTVEGTSNPNLYWYRQAAGRGLQLLFYSVGIGQISSEVPQNLSASRPQDRQFILSSKKLLLSDSGFYLCAWSVQSGGYSPLHFGNGTRLTVT.

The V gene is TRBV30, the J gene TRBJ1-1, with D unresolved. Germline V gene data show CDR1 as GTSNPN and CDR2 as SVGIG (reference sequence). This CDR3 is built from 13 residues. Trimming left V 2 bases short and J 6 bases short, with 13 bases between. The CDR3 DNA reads TGTGCCTGGAGTAGAACACCCGCCGCTGAAGCTTTCTTT. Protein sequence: CAWSRTPAAEAFF.

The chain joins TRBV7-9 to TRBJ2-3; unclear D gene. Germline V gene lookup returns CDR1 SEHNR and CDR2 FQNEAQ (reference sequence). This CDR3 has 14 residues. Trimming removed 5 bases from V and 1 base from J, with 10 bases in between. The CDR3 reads CASSPPVGTDTQYF. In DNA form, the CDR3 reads TGTGCCAGCAGCCCACCAGTGGGCACAGATACGCAGTATTTT. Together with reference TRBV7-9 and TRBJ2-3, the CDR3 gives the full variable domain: DTGVSQNPRHKITKRGQNVTFRCDPISEHNRLYWYRQTLGQGPEFLTYFQNEAQLEKSRLLSDRFSAERPKGSFSTLEIQRTEQGDSAMYLCASSPPVGTDTQYFGPGTRLTVL.

The CDR3 loop is CASWGQSGNTIYF. In nucleotides, the CDR3 is TGTGCCAGCTGGGGACAGTCTGGAAACACCATATATTTT. The V and J genes are TRBV6-6 and TRBJ1-3; TRBD1 matches 7 bases. CDR1 is MNHNY and CDR2 is SVGAGI in the germline V gene (reference sequence). CDR3 length: 13 residues. The trim removed 8 bases at V and 1 base at J, leaving 2 bases unmatched.

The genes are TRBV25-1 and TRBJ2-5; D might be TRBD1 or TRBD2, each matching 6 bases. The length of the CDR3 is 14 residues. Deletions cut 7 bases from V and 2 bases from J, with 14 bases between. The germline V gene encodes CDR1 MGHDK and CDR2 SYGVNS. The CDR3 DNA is TGTGCCAGCAACCTCGGAGGGGGACAAGAGACCCAGTACTTC. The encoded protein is CASNLGGGQETQYF.

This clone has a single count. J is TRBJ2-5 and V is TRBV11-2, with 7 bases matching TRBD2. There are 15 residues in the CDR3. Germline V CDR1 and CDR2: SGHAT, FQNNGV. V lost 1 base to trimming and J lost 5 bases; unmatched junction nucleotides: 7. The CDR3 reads CASSLAGLGGETQYF. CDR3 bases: TGTGCCAGCAGCTTAGCGGGGTTGGGGGGGGAGACCCAGTACTTC. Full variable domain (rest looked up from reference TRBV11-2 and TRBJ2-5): EAGVAQSPRYKIIEKRQSVAFWCNPISGHATLYWYQQILGQGPKLLIQFQNNGVVDDSQLPKDRFSAERLKGVDSTLKIQPAKLEDSAVYLCASSLAGLGGETQYFGPGTRLLVL.

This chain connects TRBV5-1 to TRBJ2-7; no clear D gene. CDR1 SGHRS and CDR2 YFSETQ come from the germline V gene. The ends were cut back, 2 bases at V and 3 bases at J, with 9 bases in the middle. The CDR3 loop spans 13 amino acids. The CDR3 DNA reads TGCGCCAGCAGCTTAGGCTGGGACTACGAGCAGTACTTC. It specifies CASSLGWDYEQYF.

The CDR3: CASSEFGRAPLHF. CDR3 DNA sequence: TGTGCCAGCAGTGAGTTTGGTCGGGCACCCCTCCACTTT. V usage is TRBV2 and J usage is TRBJ1-6; no definite D call. V lost 3 bases, J lost 11 bases, and 11 bases lay in between. CDR3 size: 13 residues. Germline V gene data show CDR1 as SNHLY and CDR2 as FYNNEI.

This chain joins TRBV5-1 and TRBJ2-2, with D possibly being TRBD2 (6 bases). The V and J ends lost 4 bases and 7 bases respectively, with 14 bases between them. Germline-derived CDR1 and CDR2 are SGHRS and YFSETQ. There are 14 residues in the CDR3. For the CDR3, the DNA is TGCGCCAGCAGCCCGCCCGGGCGGGGCGGGGAGCTGTTTTTT. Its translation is CASSPPGRGGELFF.

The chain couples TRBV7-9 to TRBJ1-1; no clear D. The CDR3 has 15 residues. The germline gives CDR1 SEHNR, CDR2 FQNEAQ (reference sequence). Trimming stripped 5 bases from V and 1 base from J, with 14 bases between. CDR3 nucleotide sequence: TGTGCCAGCAGCCGCGGCAGGTTCGGGAACACTGAAGCTTTCTTT. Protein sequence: CASSRGRFGNTEAFF.

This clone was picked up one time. The CDR3, as DNA: TGTGCCAGCTCACCAAGAGGGTCACAAGATACGCAGTATTTT. Amino acid sequence: CASSPRGSQDTQYF. V is TRBV18 and J is TRBJ2-3; a possible D gene is TRBD2 (5 bases). Germline assignment: CDR1 KGHSH and CDR2 LQKENI. The CDR3 extends over 14 amino acids. V shed 2 bases and J shed 5 bases, with 11 bases lying between them.

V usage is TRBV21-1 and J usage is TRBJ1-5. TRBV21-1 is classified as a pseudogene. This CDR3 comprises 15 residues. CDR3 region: CASSKETSVRQPQHF. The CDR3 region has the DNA TGTGCCAGCAGCAAAGAAACCTCCGTCCGTCAGCCCCAGCATTTT.

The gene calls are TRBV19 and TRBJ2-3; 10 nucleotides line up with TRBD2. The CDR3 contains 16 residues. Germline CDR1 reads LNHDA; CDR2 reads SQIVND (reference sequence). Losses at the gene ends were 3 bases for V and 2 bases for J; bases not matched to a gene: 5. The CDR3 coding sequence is TGTGCCAGTAGTATCTCTCTAGCGGGGGCCACAGATACGCAGTATTTT. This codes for CASSISLAGATDTQYF.